One and the same sample provided the 27 T cell receptor beta chains below, sequenced in a study of blood T cells in healthy people across ages. Together with a sample-barcoded 5' primer, a J-beta primer mix was included in a second PCR lasting roughly 6 to 12 cycles. MiXCR, applied by TCRdb to the 5' RACE reads, yields one record per CDR3 protein. The sample records hundreds of thousands of distinct CDR3 sequences, roughly 50% being singletons. The specimen was blood. The source of these receptors is a man younger than 40 in good health.

V is TRBV29-1 and J is TRBJ1-1; a possible D gene is TRBD1 (5 bases). V was clipped by 7 bases and J by 0 bases, with 12 bases between them. The CDR3 contains 13 residues. Per germline, CDR1 SQVTM and CDR2 ANQGSEA. The CDR3 DNA sequence: TGCAGCGCCGACAGACCTATGAACACTGAAGCTTTCTTT. Translated, it gives CSADRPMNTEAFF.

This clonotype has only a few counts. The chain links TRBV4-3 to TRBJ2-1; no clear D. Looked up from germline, CDR1 is LGHNA and CDR2 is YSLEER. The CDR3 runs to 16 residues. V was trimmed by 0 bases and J by 4 bases, leaving 13 bases between them. The CDR3 here is CASSQDWRNPYNEQFF. In nucleotides, the CDR3 is TGCGCCAGCAGCCAAGATTGGCGGAACCCTTACAATGAGCAGTTCTTC.

The chain carries TRBV7-9 and TRBJ2-3; TRBD2 is a possible D gene (6 bases). CDR1 and CDR2 from the germline V gene are SEHNR and FQNEAQ (reference sequence). V lost 2 bases and J 2 bases, leaving 11 bases between the germline ends. This CDR3 region has 15 residues. CDR3 sequence reads: CASSLSREYTDTQYF. CDR3 coding DNA: TGTGCCAGCAGCTTATCGCGGGAATACACAGATACGCAGTATTTT.

This sequence joins TRBV28 and TRBJ1-2, with D unclear. The CDR3 runs to 15 residues. Germline CDR1 and CDR2: MDHEN and SYDVKM. Trimming took off 1 base at V and 1 base at J, with 10 bases between the two ends. The CDR3 loop is CASSLYGDNNYGYTF. The CDR3 DNA sequence: TGTGCCAGCAGTTTATACGGGGATAATAACTATGGCTACACCTTC.

In regard to this clonotype: A read error is possible here, since a much larger clone lies one base away. The chain recombines TRBV6-6 with TRBJ2-1, with 8 bases matching TRBD1. Losses at the gene ends were 5 bases for V and 7 bases for J; bases not matched to a gene: 7. The CDR3 is made up of 14 amino acids. Germline V gene lookup returns CDR1 MNHNY and CDR2 SVGAGI (reference sequence). The CDR3 sequence: CASSAGQEGNEQFF. CDR3 sequence (DNA): TGTGCCAGCAGTGCGGGACAGGAAGGGAATGAGCAGTTCTTC.

The V and J genes are TRBV18 and TRBJ1-4; maybe TRBD1 (5 bases). The CDR3 has 16 residues. Trimming pared 2 bases from V and 5 bases from J, leaving 15 bases between. The germline V gene encodes CDR1 KGHSH and CDR2 LQKENI. The CDR3 protein is CASSPNSGTGNEKLFF. The CDR3 DNA reads TGTGCCAGCTCACCAAACTCCGGGACGGGGAATGAAAAACTGTTTTTT.

This CDR3 is CASSSRAGANVLTF. The CDR3, as DNA: TGTGCCAGCAGCTCAAGGGCTGGGGCCAACGTCCTGACTTTC. The rearrangement links TRBV13 to TRBJ2-6; D gene uncertain. The V end lost 4 bases, the J end lost 2 bases, and 6 bases lay between the germline ends. This CDR3 has 14 amino acids. Germline CDR1 and CDR2: PRHDT and FYEKMQ (reference sequence).

The CDR3 region is CASSPSGGRDEQFF. CDR3 DNA sequence: TGTGCCAGCAGCCCTAGCGGCGGGAGGGATGAGCAGTTCTTC. The chain carries TRBV7-9 and TRBJ2-1, with 9 positions matching TRBD2. In germline, CDR1 is SEHNR, CDR2 FQNEAQ (reference sequence). V dropped 5 bases and J dropped 8; count of bases not matched to a gene: 7. This CDR3 has 14 residues.

The V and J genes are TRBV6-5 and TRBJ2-1, with D possibly being TRBD1 or TRBD2 (5 bases each). Per germline, CDR1 MNHEY and CDR2 SVGAGI. Trimming removed 3 bases at V and 7 bases at J, with 19 bases between. This CDR3 comprises 16 residues. In nucleotides, the CDR3 is TGTGCCAGCAGTTATTTCCTCGGGACGAATCGGAATGAGCAGTTCTTC. Translated: CASSYFLGTNRNEQFF.

This clonotype has more than one count but fewer than ten. The chain combines TRBV7-2 with TRBJ2-5; D is possibly TRBD2 (6 bases). CDR3 length equals 16 residues. V shed 2 bases and J shed 4 bases, with 17 bases lying between them. Germline values: CDR1 SGHTA, CDR2 FQGNSA. CDR3 residues: CASSLQASAGVETQYF. The DNA for the CDR3 is TGTGCCAGCAGCTTACAAGCTAGCGCGGGTGTAGAGACCCAGTACTTC. Variable domain in full (rest from reference TRBV7-2 and TRBJ2-5): GAGVSQSPSNKVTEKGKDVELRCDPISGHTALYWYRQSLGQGLEFLIYFQGNSAPDKSGLPSDRFSAERTGGSVSTLTIQRTQQEDSAVYLCASSLQASAGVETQYFGPGTRLLVL.

This clonotype was detected a few times. The DNA for the CDR3 is TGCGCCAGCACCACTCAGGGTGGCGCGGCCTACAATGAGCAGTTCTTC. Its protein product is CASTTQGGAAYNEQFF. The gene calls are TRBV5-1 and TRBJ2-1; D may be TRBD1 (5 bases). The V and J ends lost 6 bases and 2 bases respectively, with 18 bases between them. This CDR3 comprises 16 residues. Germline V gene sequence: CDR1 SGHRS, CDR2 YFSETQ.

This clonotype was detected a few times. The chain couples TRBV20-1 to TRBJ2-6; no clear D gene. Looked up from germline, CDR1 is DFQATT and CDR2 is SNEGSKA (reference sequence). The CDR3 has 13 amino acids. Trimming stripped 6 bases from V and 2 bases from J, with 8 bases between. DNA for the CDR3: TGCAGTGCCCATAGTACTGGGGCCAACGTCCTGACTTTC. Residues: CSAHSTGANVLTF.

The chain has TRBV20-1 and TRBJ2-3, with D tentatively TRBD2 (5 bases). The CDR3 loop spans 13 amino acids. From germline, CDR1 is DFQATT and CDR2 SNEGSKA (reference sequence). V shed 6 bases and J shed 1 base, with 11 bases lying between them. In DNA, the CDR3 is TGCAGTGCCGATCCCGGGGGCACAGATACGCAGTATTTT. This gives the protein CSADPGGTDTQYF.

This clonotype was recorded a few times. The chain has TRBV7-4 and TRBJ1-1, with D uncertain. V lost 4 bases and J 4 bases, leaving 25 bases between the germline ends. Germline V gene lookup returns CDR1 SGHVT and CDR2 SQSDAQ. There are 18 residues in the CDR3. This chain's CDR3 is CASSSSIITQGISTEAFF. The CDR3 coding sequence is TGTGCCAGCAGCTCCTCAATTATCACTCAAGGGATCTCCACTGAAGCTTTCTTT.

The chain uses TRBV20-1 and TRBJ1-2; D is ambiguous. CDR3 length: 10 amino acids. V lost 1 base, J lost 8 bases, and 5 bases lay in between. Germline V gene lookup returns CDR1 DFQATT and CDR2 SNEGSKA (reference sequence). CDR3 residues: CSARVQGYTF. CDR3 nucleotide sequence: TGCAGTGCTAGAGTCCAGGGCTACACCTTC.

In its sample, this clonotype was seen once. The chain carries TRBV7-9 and TRBJ1-1; unclear D gene. The CDR3 extends over 12 amino acids. Trimming left V 3 bases short and J 6 bases short, with 8 bases between. The germline V gene has CDR1 SEHNR and CDR2 FQNEAQ (reference sequence). The CDR3, as DNA: TGTGCCAGCAGCTTCGGTGCGGCTGAAGCTTTCTTT. Protein: CASSFGAAEAFF.

The chain carries TRBV6-2 or TRBV6-3 and TRBJ2-1; tentative D call: TRBD1 (5 bases). Germline V gene sequence: CDR1 MNHEY, CDR2 SVGEGT. CDR3 length: 17 amino acids. V lost 8 bases and J lost 0, with 20 bases in between. The CDR3 DNA follows: TGTGCCAGCTTTCACCGGGCCCCAGGGAACTCCTACAATGAGCAGTTCTTC. Translation gives CASFHRAPGNSYNEQFF.

This sequence joins TRBV6-2 or TRBV6-3 and TRBJ1-4; TRBD1 is a possible D gene (5 bases). The V and J ends lost 6 bases and 7 bases respectively, with 15 bases between them. CDR1 is MNHEY, CDR2 SVGEGT, per germline. This CDR3 comprises 14 residues. CDR3 DNA sequence: TGTGCCAGCAGCGGTGGGGACGAAGGTGAAAAACTGTTTTTT. Translation: CASSGGDEGEKLFF.

The genes are TRBV29-1 and TRBJ1-5, with 7 bases aligning to TRBD1. The germline gives CDR1 SQVTM, CDR2 ANQGSEA. The CDR3 is 14 residues long. J gave up 5 bases and V 4 bases, and 8 bases lay outside the gene matches. The CDR3 region has the DNA TGCAGCGTTGCAGGGGGTCGAAGGGATCAGCCCCAGCATTTT. Its protein is CSVAGGRRDQPQHF.

This clonotype was detected ten times or more. The chain is built from TRBV7-2 and TRBJ1-2; TRBD1 might be the D (5 bases). The CDR3 length is 15 residues. The germline CDR1 and CDR2 sequences are SGHTA and FQGNSA. The V and J ends lost 4 bases and 5 bases respectively, with 17 bases between them. This chain's CDR3 is CASSSYRLRGYGYTF. CDR3 coding DNA: TGTGCCAGCAGCTCATACAGGCTTCGGGGGTATGGCTACACCTTC.

This clonotype was observed a handful of times. The V gene is TRBV6-5, the J gene TRBJ2-6; perhaps TRBD1 as D (5 bases). CDR1 MNHEY and CDR2 SVGAGI come from the germline V gene. CDR3 length: 18 amino acids. V was pared by 0 bases and J by 0 bases, with 12 bases between. The CDR3 spells CASSYSGRGPSGANVLTF. The CDR3 bases are TGTGCCAGCAGTTACTCGGGTAGGGGCCCCTCTGGGGCCAACGTCCTGACTTTC.

This clonotype was observed a handful of times. The V and J genes are TRBV20-1 and TRBJ2-7; the match to TRBD2 covers 7 bases. The length of the CDR3 is 13 residues. Germline V gives CDR1 DFQATT, CDR2 SNEGSKA (reference sequence). With 0 bases clipped from V and 12 bases from J, the junction kept 11 bases outside the gene matches. Here the CDR3 reads CSAREVARGELYF. The CDR3 DNA sequence: TGCAGTGCTAGAGAAGTAGCACGGGGGGAGTTGTACTTC.

This clonotype was seen only a few times. V gene TRBV4-2 combines with J gene TRBJ2-5, with 8 bases aligning to TRBD2. Looked up from germline, CDR1 is LGHNA and CDR2 is YNFKEQ. The CDR3 covers 20 residues. V lost 1 base to trimming and J lost 5 bases; unmatched junction nucleotides: 21. DNA of the CDR3: TGTGCCAGCAGCCAAGCGGGGGGGATCTCGGTCGTCTACCGGTCGGAGACCCAGTACTTC. Translated, it gives CASSQAGGISVVYRSETQYF.

This chain uses TRBV20-1 with TRBJ1-2; maybe TRBD1 (6 bases). The CDR3 has 15 residues. Trimming removed 0 bases at V and 6 bases at J, with 17 bases between. The germline gives CDR1 DFQATT, CDR2 SNEGSKA (reference sequence). In DNA, the CDR3 is TGCAGTGCTAGAGATCACTCCAGGGGAGGAGATGGCTACACCTTC. This gives the protein CSARDHSRGGDGYTF.

The chain carries TRBV20-1 and TRBJ2-7; 8 positions agree with TRBD2. The CDR3 is 14 amino acids. From germline, CDR1 is DFQATT and CDR2 SNEGSKA (reference sequence). With 4 bases clipped from V and 0 bases from J, the junction kept 5 bases outside the gene matches. This CDR3 reads CSAKAGGSSYEQYF. The CDR3 bases are TGCAGTGCTAAGGCGGGGGGTAGCTCCTACGAGCAGTACTTC.

This clonotype was detected only a few times. The chain recombines TRBV20-1 with TRBJ2-7; a possible D gene is TRBD2 (6 bases). Trimming took off 5 bases at V and 2 bases at J, with 19 bases between the two ends. CDR1 and CDR2 from the germline V gene are DFQATT and SNEGSKA (reference sequence). There are 15 residues in the CDR3. CDR3: CSAPKPSEGTYEQYF. CDR3 DNA: TGCAGTGCTCCCAAACCCTCGGAGGGGACCTACGAGCAGTACTTC.

The rearrangement uses TRBV2 and TRBJ1-5; no reliable D call. The CDR3 is 13 amino acids. Germline assignment: CDR1 SNHLY and CDR2 FYNNEI. V was cut by 7 bases and J by 3 bases, with 10 bases left in between. The CDR3: CASTGTLNQPQHF. CDR3 DNA sequence: TGTGCCAGCACCGGAACCCTCAATCAGCCCCAGCATTTT.